These 25 T cell receptor beta chains came from one sample sequenced in a study of cytomegalovirus exposure and HLA in healthy donors. Primers included in the PCR were 60 Vbeta and 13 Jbeta primers. Data came from immunoSEQ multiplex PCR; TCRdb stores just in-frame clones and leaves some out. The table records 90,000 to 110,000 clones, roughly 79% of them present only once. The material sequenced was PBMCs. Receptors were obtained from a male donor in good health and CMV-seronegative.

V and J are TRBV7-2 and TRBJ2-1, with 8 nucleotides matching TRBD2. The germline V gene encodes CDR1 SGHTA and CDR2 FQGNSA. There are 15 residues in the CDR3. The J segment lost 6 bases and the V segment lost 5 bases, leaving 9 bases of the junction unmatched. DNA for the CDR3: TGTGCCAGCAGCCCGAGCGGGAGCAAGAGCAATGAGCAGTTCTTC. Its translation: CASSPSGSKSNEQFF.

This clone appeared a few times. This chain uses TRBV19 with TRBJ1-1, with TRBD1 matching 7 bases. Germline loops: CDR1 LNHDA, CDR2 SQIVND (reference sequence). Germline trimming cut 5 bases from V and 4 bases from J; bases unmatched to any gene: 10. The CDR3 extends over 15 amino acids. CDR3 DNA sequence: TGTGCCAGTAGTGCCCGACAGGGAGGCGTCACTGAAGCTTTCTTT. Translated, it gives CASSARQGGVTEAFF. The full variable domain, rest sourced from reference TRBV19 and TRBJ1-1, is DGGITQSPKYLFRKEGQNVTLSCEQNLNHDAMYWYRQDPGQGLRLIYYSQIVNDFQKGDIAEGYSVSREKKESFPLTVTSAQKNPTAFYLCASSARQGGVTEAFFGQGTRLTVV.

The CDR3 reads CASSDRGPNTEAFF. The CDR3 region has the DNA TGTGCCAGTAGCGACAGGGGCCCCAACACTGAAGCTTTCTTT. The chain combines TRBV19 with TRBJ1-1, with TRBD1 matching over 8 bases. This CDR3 has 14 amino acids. CDR1 and CDR2 (germline): LNHDA, SQIVND (reference sequence). Trimming at V came to 6 bases and at J to 2 bases, leaving 5 bases not matched to a gene.

CDR3 coding DNA: TGTGCCAGCAGCCCGGACTATATGAACGAGCAGTACTTC. Encoded protein: CASSPDYMNEQYF. V is TRBV7-9 and J is TRBJ2-7, with D maybe TRBD2 (6 bases). The germline V and J ends were trimmed by 5 bases and 5 bases, with 13 bases remaining between them. The germline CDR1 and CDR2 sequences are SEHNR and FQNEAQ (reference sequence). This CDR3 has 13 residues.

J is TRBJ2-2 and V is TRBV5-1; the match to TRBD1 covers 10 bases. Germline CDR1 SGHRS, CDR2 YFSETQ. V lost 3 bases, J lost 7 bases, and 3 bases stayed unmatched. The CDR3 has 14 amino acids. CDR3: CASSSTGGGGELFF. In DNA, the CDR3 is TGCGCCAGCAGCTCGACAGGGGGCGGCGGGGAGCTGTTTTTT.

This rearrangement joins TRBV7-2 to TRBJ1-1, with D perhaps matching TRBD1 (6 bases). Trimming stripped 2 bases from V and 1 base from J, with 11 bases between. Germline V gene lookup returns CDR1 SGHTA and CDR2 FQGNSA. The CDR3 runs 15 residues. The CDR3 sequence: CASSLQTGGNTEAFF. DNA of the CDR3: TGTGCCAGCAGCTTACAGACAGGAGGGAACACTGAAGCTTTCTTT.

V gene TRBV18 combines with J gene TRBJ2-5, with 15 bases lining up with TRBD2. The CDR3 consists of 18 residues. Trimming at V came to 0 bases and at J to 3 bases, leaving 5 bases not matched to a gene. CDR1 and CDR2 (germline): KGHSH, LQKENI. The CDR3 sequence: CASSPPGLAGGPKETQYF. The CDR3 DNA follows: TGTGCCAGCTCACCACCTGGACTAGCGGGAGGGCCTAAAGAGACCCAGTACTTC.

The V call is TRBV2, the J call TRBJ2-2; unclear D gene. The length of the CDR3 is 14 residues. Germline loops: CDR1 SNHLY, CDR2 FYNNEI. Trimming cost V 7 bases and J 1 base, with 10 bases left between them. This chain's CDR3 is CASTFSVNTGELFF. Written as DNA, the CDR3 is TGTGCCAGCACTTTCTCTGTGAACACCGGGGAGCTGTTTTTT.

This clone was counted a single time. The rearrangement joins TRBV5-1 to TRBJ2-3, with 12 bases aligning to TRBD1. Trimming at V came to 5 bases and at J to 10 bases, leaving 8 bases not matched to a gene. Per the germline V gene, CDR1 is SGHRS and CDR2 is YFSETQ. This CDR3 has 14 amino acids. CDR3: CASSTGTGGYPQYF. CDR3 nucleotides: TGCGCCAGCAGTACCGGGACAGGGGGCTATCCGCAGTATTTT.

This chain connects TRBV6-1 to TRBJ2-5; no reliable D call. TRBJ2-7 matches the DNA end more closely, so the J call is doubtful. Germline V gives CDR1 MNHNS, CDR2 SASEGT. There are 11 residues in the CDR3. Written as DNA, the CDR3 is TGTGCCAGCTTAGACATGTCCGAGCAGTACTTC. As protein: CASLDMSEQYF.

The chain recombines TRBV5-6 with TRBJ1-2; 7 bases align to TRBD1. The CDR3 has 11 amino acids. J was trimmed by 13 bases and V by 0 bases; bases with no gene match: 3. Germline CDR1 and CDR2: SGHDT and YYEEEE. The CDR3 bases are TGTGCCAGCAGCTTGGGGGCAGGGGGCACCTTC. Amino acid sequence: CASSLGAGGTF. Full variable domain (outside the CDR3, taken from reference TRBV5-6 and TRBJ1-2): DAGVTQSPTHLIKTRGQQVTLRCSPKSGHDTVSWYQQALGQGPQFIFQYYEEEERQRGNFPDRFSGHQFPNYSSELNVNALLLGDSALYLCASSLGAGGTFGSGTRLTVV.

This chain connects TRBV28 to TRBJ1-5; D is undetermined. The germline gives CDR1 MDHEN, CDR2 SYDVKM. Trimming pared 2 bases from V and 8 bases from J, leaving 16 bases between. This CDR3 is built from 15 residues. The CDR3 DNA is TGTGCCAGCAGTTTAGAGGCAACGGGGAGGGAGCCCCAGCATTTT. It is translated as CASSLEATGREPQHF.

The chain joins TRBV5-1 to TRBJ1-5; maybe TRBD1 (5 bases). The CDR3 loop spans 15 amino acids. Per the germline V gene, CDR1 is SGHRS and CDR2 is YFSETQ. V was clipped by 4 bases and J by 3 bases, with 14 bases between them. CDR3 in amino acids: CASSRDGRNNQPQHF. The CDR3, as DNA: TGCGCCAGCAGCCGGGACGGGAGGAACAATCAGCCCCAGCATTTT.

Notes on this clone: Other DNA sequences in this specimen translate into the identical CDR3. The chain links TRBV11-3 to TRBJ2-3; 12 nucleotides match TRBD2. Germline V gene lookup returns CDR1 SGHNT and CDR2 YENEEA. V dropped 4 bases and J dropped 3; count of bases not matched to a gene: 2. This CDR3 comprises 15 residues. Written as DNA, the CDR3 is TGTGCCAGCAGCTCCGGGACTAGCGGGACAGATACGCAGTATTTT. Its protein is CASSSGTSGTDTQYF.

In its sample, this clone is medium-sized. The chain uses TRBV10-3 and TRBJ1-1; 8 bases align to TRBD1. The CDR3 spans 13 residues. Germline CDR1 is ENHRY and CDR2 is SYGVKD. V lost 10 bases and J lost 1; bases outside the gene matches: 5. The CDR3 sequence is CASKDRGNTEAFF. The CDR3 DNA sequence: TGTGCCAGTAAAGACAGGGGGAACACTGAAGCTTTCTTT.

The gene calls are TRBV7-3 and TRBJ2-5; possibly TRBD2 for D (6 bases). V lost 5 bases to trimming and J lost 4 bases, with 11 bases between them. Germline CDR1 SGHTA, CDR2 FQGTGA. CDR3 length equals 13 residues. CDR3 sequence (DNA): TGTGCCAGCAGCCCTCGACTAGGAGAGACCCAGTACTTC. Amino acid sequence: CASSPRLGETQYF.

CDR3 in amino acids: CAIRTGAFGTGELFF. The CDR3 DNA reads TGTGCCATCAGGACAGGGGCCTTTGGCACCGGGGAGCTGTTTTTT. This rearrangement joins TRBV19 to TRBJ2-2; 9 bases match TRBD1. The CDR3 contains 15 residues. The junction had 10 bases not matched to a gene; V was cut back by 10 bases and J by 4 bases. The germline gives CDR1 LNHDA, CDR2 SQIVND (reference sequence).

The J gene is TRBJ2-7, the V gene TRBV20-1; 7 bases map to TRBD1. Trimming at V came to 4 bases and at J to 4 bases, leaving 1 base not matched to a gene. The CDR3 totals 11 residues. The V gene's germline CDR1 is DFQATT and CDR2 SNEGSKA (reference sequence). The chain's CDR3 is CSATDRYEQYF. Here the CDR3 DNA reads TGCAGTGCTACGGACAGGTACGAGCAGTACTTC.

J is TRBJ2-3 and V is TRBV2; TRBD1 matches 11 bases. The CDR3 is made up of 15 amino acids. Germline V gene lookup returns CDR1 SNHLY and CDR2 FYNNEI. V lost 8 bases and J lost 4; bases outside the gene matches: 8. The CDR3 bases are TGTGCCAGCGTGGGACAGGGGGTTGGTGCAGATACGCAGTATTTT. This gives the protein CASVGQGVGADTQYF.

This chain connects TRBV18 to TRBJ2-7, with a tentative D call TRBD2 (5 bases). Germline CDR1 is KGHSH and CDR2 is LQKENI. V lost 0 bases, J lost 7 bases, and 16 bases lay in between. CDR3 length equals 15 residues. The DNA of the CDR3 is TGTGCCAGCTCACCACCGAGAGGGAGAGCGAGGGAGCAGTACTTC. This gives the protein CASSPPRGRAREQYF.

This chain links TRBV11-3 with TRBJ1-1, with 7 nucleotides matching TRBD1. The CDR3 spans 14 residues. Looked up from germline, CDR1 is SGHNT and CDR2 is YENEEA. The V and J ends lost 1 base and 1 base, in that order; junction bases with no gene match: 0. The DNA for the CDR3 is TGTGCCAGCAGCTTAGGACAGGGGAACACTGAAGCTTTCTTT. This codes for CASSLGQGNTEAFF.

The rearrangement uses TRBV6-1 and TRBJ1-1; a possible D gene is TRBD1 (5 bases). The V gene's germline CDR1 is MNHNS and CDR2 SASEGT. V gave up 3 bases and J gave up 10 bases, with 18 bases separating them. The CDR3 has 14 amino acids. The DNA for the CDR3 is TGTGCCAGCAGTGATTCGTGGGAAACTGGGGCAGCTTTCTTT. The encoded protein is CASSDSWETGAAFF.

Comment on this clone: Compared with germline, one end of the junction differs, possibly owing to a read error. For the CDR3, the DNA is TGTGCCAGCAGTTCCCAACGACAGGGAGTATGGTTC. It yields the protein CASSSQRQGVWF. This chain joins TRBV28 and TRBJ2-7, with TRBD1 identical over 7 bases. The CDR3 is 12 residues long. CDR1 is MDHEN and CDR2 is SYDVKM in the germline V gene.

The chain couples TRBV29-1 to TRBJ2-3, with 7 positions matching TRBD1. Germline-derived CDR1 and CDR2 are SQVTM and ANQGSEA. This CDR3 is 12 amino acids long. Trimming took 7 bases from V and 5 from J; bases not matched to a gene: 6. The CDR3 sequence: CSGDRVGDTQYF. The CDR3 DNA reads as TGCAGCGGTGACAGGGTAGGAGATACGCAGTATTTT.

V and J are TRBV5-1 and TRBJ2-2, with 9 bases identical to TRBD1. Germline V CDR1 and CDR2: SGHRS, YFSETQ. The V gene end was trimmed by 4 bases and the J gene end by 6 bases; junction bases not matched to a gene: 7. This CDR3 has 15 residues. The CDR3 DNA sequence: TGCGCCAGCAGCGCCGGGACAGGGAGGGCCGGGGAGCTGTTTTTT. It translates to CASSAGTGRAGELFF.